The rows below give T cell receptor beta chains drawn from one sample of a study of T cells in Graves' hyperthyroidism and ophthalmopathy. One entry per CDR3 protein, called by TCRdb with MiXCR from the multiplex PCR reads. The sample shows 300,000 to 350,000 distinct CDR3 sequences, roughly 23% of them seen only once. The sample taken for sequencing was blood. All receptors derive from a woman between 45 and 65 years old with Graves' hyperthyroidism. Both conserved end residues are part of each CDR3. D genes are given only for firm matches.

v_call	j_call	d_call	cdr3_aa
TRBV20-1	TRBJ1-2	-	CSARVNNNYGYTF
TRBV7-8	TRBJ1-6	-	CASSLEVYNSPLHF
TRBV20-1	TRBJ1-5	TRBD1	CSARGTGRYQPQHF
TRBV10-3	TRBJ1-1	TRBD1	CAISGGQGAQAEAFF
TRBV30	TRBJ2-3	-	CARGAYGTDTQYF
TRBV20-1	TRBJ1-6	-	CSARDPASSYNSPLHF
TRBV9	TRBJ2-2	TRBD2	CASSLSPLAGKNTGELFF
TRBV7-9	TRBJ1-6	-	CASSLDGRGNSPLHF
TRBV7-9	TRBJ2-2	TRBD1	CASSPGQVSNTGELFF
TRBV6-1	TRBJ1-5	-	CASMMGGAGNQPQHF
TRBV19	TRBJ2-5	-	CASSILGNQETQYF
TRBV2	TRBJ2-5	-	CASSERLGVEETQYF
TRBV30	TRBJ1-1	-	CAWSPTWNTEAFF
TRBV6-1	TRBJ2-7	-	CASRNTQSSYEQYF
TRBV7-2	TRBJ2-1	-	CASSLARGHYNEQFF
TRBV9	TRBJ1-6	TRBD1	CASSRTGRGSPLHF
TRBV6-1	TRBJ2-3	TRBD1	CASSFHTGGWTDTQYF
TRBV20-1	TRBJ2-1	TRBD2	CSARRGGHNEQFF
TRBV29-1	TRBJ2-7	TRBD1	CSVATGGDEQYF
TRBV29-1	TRBJ2-1	-	CSVDIAYNEQFF
TRBV27	TRBJ1-2	TRBD1	CASRRDRANYGYTF
TRBV9	TRBJ1-6	-	CASSVQEGGNSPLHF
TRBV10-1	TRBJ2-1	-	CASSESIRVRQFF
TRBV4-1	TRBJ1-1	-	CASSQGRANTEAFF
TRBV19	TRBJ1-2	-	CASTPVTGANYGYTF
TRBV5-4	TRBJ1-6	-	CASSSDGYNSPLHF
TRBV7-8	TRBJ2-7	TRBD2	CASSLGGGRTYEQYF
TRBV4-1	TRBJ2-1	TRBD1	CASSQARTGGMDEQFF
TRBV29-1	TRBJ1-5	-	CSAAQGSGNQPQHF
TRBV20-1	TRBJ2-5	-	CSARVAEETQYF
TRBV20-1	TRBJ2-7	TRBD1	CSAGMDRGTGEQYF
TRBV2	TRBJ1-2	-	CASSEAMRNYGYTF
TRBV29-1	TRBJ2-3	TRBD1	CSVEDIDRGHNTQYF
TRBV28	TRBJ2-7	TRBD1	CASRDRGPGQYF
TRBV9	TRBJ1-2	TRBD1	CASSPRDRDGYTF
TRBV28	TRBJ1-2	TRBD1	CASSALGTGYGYTF
TRBV20-1	TRBJ1-2	-	CSASPRHGYTF
TRBV5-1	TRBJ2-5	TRBD2	CASSLGVAGGPETQYF
TRBV28	TRBJ1-2	-	CASRGIRGRDYGYTF
TRBV7-9	TRBJ2-2	-	CASSFSSLIPGELFF
TRBV20-1	TRBJ2-7	TRBD2	CSARGTSGYDEQYF
TRBV9	TRBJ2-5	TRBD2	CASSMGLAGAGSRQETQYF
TRBV28	TRBJ2-3	TRBD2	CASSTQGLAGTDTQYF
TRBV6-1	TRBJ2-3	-	CASSPMSGTDTQYF
TRBV30	TRBJ1-1	-	CACPSGGTIEAFF